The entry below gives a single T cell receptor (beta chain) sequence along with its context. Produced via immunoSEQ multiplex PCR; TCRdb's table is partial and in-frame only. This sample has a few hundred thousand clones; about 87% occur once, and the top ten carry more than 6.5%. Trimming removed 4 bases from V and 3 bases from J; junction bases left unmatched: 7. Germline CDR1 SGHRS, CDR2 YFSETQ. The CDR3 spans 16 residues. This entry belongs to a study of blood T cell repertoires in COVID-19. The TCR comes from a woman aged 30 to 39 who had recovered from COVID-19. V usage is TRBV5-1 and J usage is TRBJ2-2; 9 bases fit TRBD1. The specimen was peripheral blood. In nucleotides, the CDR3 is TGCGCCAGCAGCCCCACAGGGGGCAGGGACACCGGGGAGCTGTTTTTT. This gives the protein CASSPTGGRDTGELFF.